This T cell receptor (beta chain) was identified during a study of T cell responses to AZD1222 COVID-19 vaccine. Study-wide results and caveats: Dominant at 160-218 and 743-854, vaccine-associated CD4 TCRs also spanned spike. Donors in the cohort were predominantly white British and more often female, and clonal diversity was possibly underestimated. Vaccination with two AZD1222 doses was followed by a rise in Spike-specific TCR breadth and depth. Scientists sampled the repertoires only once the peak T cell response had passed.

Assay: immunoSEQ multiplex PCR; the TCRdb copy retains only in-frame clones and omits some. The table has approximately 150,000 clones, roughly 92% seen once. On this clone itself: As yet, its antigen is unknown.

V was clipped by 5 bases and J by 4 bases, with 19 bases between them. CDR1 SGHTA and CDR2 FQGNSA come from the germline V gene. The length of the CDR3 is 16 residues. The sequencing used peripheral blood, collected on day 0 of AZD1222 vaccination. This TCR derives from an adult in good health. The gene calls are TRBV7-2 and TRBJ2-3, with D perhaps TRBD1 or TRBD2 (6 bases each). The CDR3: CASSPAWGARADTQYF. The CDR3 nucleotides read TGTGCCAGCAGCCCAGCTTGGGGGGCGCGGGCAGATACGCAGTATTTT.